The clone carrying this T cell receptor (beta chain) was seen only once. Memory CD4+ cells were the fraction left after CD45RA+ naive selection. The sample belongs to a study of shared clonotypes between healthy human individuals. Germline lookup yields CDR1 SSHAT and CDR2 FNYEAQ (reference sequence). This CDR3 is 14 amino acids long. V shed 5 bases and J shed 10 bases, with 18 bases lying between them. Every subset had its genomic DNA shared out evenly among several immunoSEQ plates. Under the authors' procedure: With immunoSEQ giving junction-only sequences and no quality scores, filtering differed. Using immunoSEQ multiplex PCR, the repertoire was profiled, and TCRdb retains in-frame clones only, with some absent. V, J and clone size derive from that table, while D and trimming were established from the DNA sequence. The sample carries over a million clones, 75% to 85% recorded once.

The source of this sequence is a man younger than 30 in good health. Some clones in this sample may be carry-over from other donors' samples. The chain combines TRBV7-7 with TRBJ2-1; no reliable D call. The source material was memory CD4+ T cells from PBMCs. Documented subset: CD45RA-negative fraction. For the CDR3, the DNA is TGTGCCAGCAGCACAGCCCCTCTAGGAAACGAGCAGTTCTTC. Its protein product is CASSTAPLGNEQFF.